A selection of T cell receptor beta chains follows, all from one sample in a study of blood T cell repertoires in COVID-19. Profiling relied on immunoSEQ multiplex PCR, and the TCRdb table lists in-frame clones only, not all of them. The sample holds roughly 40,000 clones, about 92% seen once. Sequencing used peripheral blood. Every receptor here comes from a man aged 50 to 59 with COVID-19, enrolled during active disease. CDR3s include the opening cysteine and the closing phenylalanine or tryptophan. D genes are given only for firm matches. Size values are once, few and many counts, or a class for expanded clones, and some rows have none.

size,J,V,D,length,CDR3,DNA
NA,TRBJ2-3,TRBV19,NA,13,CASRRTATDTQYF,TGTGCCAGTAGACGGACTGCCACAGATACGCAGTATTTT
NA,TRBJ1-2,TRBV19,NA,14,CASVSRGSNYGYTF,TGTGCCAGTGTATCCCGGGGATCAAACTATGGCTACACCTTC
NA,TRBJ2-3,TRBV4-3,NA,16,CASSQDHAGTTDTQYF,TGCGCCAGCAGCCAAGATCACGCGGGTACCACAGATACGCAGTATTTT
NA,TRBJ1-2,TRBV19,NA,16,CASSIDRQAGDYGYTF,TGTGCCAGTAGTATAGATCGACAAGCAGGGGACTATGGCTACACCTTC
once,TRBJ1-2,TRBV6-6,NA,12,CASSYAGGGYTF,TGTGCCAGCAGTTACGCCGGGGGTGGCTACACCTTC
NA,TRBJ2-3,TRBV5-1,NA,14,CASSLFGGTDTQYF,TGCGCCAGCAGCTTGTTCGGGGGCACAGATACGCAGTATTTT
NA,TRBJ2-5,TRBV27,TRBD2,15,CASSVMGLAGETQYF,TGTGCCAGCAGTGTTATGGGTCTAGCGGGAGAGACCCAGTACTTC
once,TRBJ1-2,TRBV2,TRBD1,15,CASSEGLAGGLGYTF,TGTGCCAGCAGTGAAGGGCTCGCAGGGGGCCTCGGCTACACCTTC
NA,TRBJ2-7,TRBV19,TRBD1,14,CASSRRTGSYEQYF,TGTGCCAGTAGTAGGAGGACAGGCTCCTACGAGCAGTACTTC
NA,TRBJ2-7,TRBV10-3,TRBD2,17,CAISESSRTSGSFEQYF,TGTGCCATCAGTGAGTCGAGTCGTACTAGCGGGAGCTTCGAGCAGTACTTC
few,TRBJ2-3,TRBV7-6,NA,17,CASSLVTGRGTVDTQYF,TGTGCCAGCAGCTTAGTTACCGGGAGAGGCACGGTAGATACGCAGTATTTT
few,TRBJ2-5,TRBV5-1,NA,12,CASSFNQETQYF,TGCGCCAGCAGCTTTAATCAAGAGACCCAGTACTTC
NA,TRBJ2-7,TRBV7-9,NA,13,CASSLTGAREQYF,TGTGCCAGCAGCTTAACTGGGGCGAGAGAGCAGTACTTC
NA,TRBJ2-3,TRBV7-2,NA,16,CASSLVWRDSTDTQYF,TGTGCCAGCAGCTTAGTATGGAGGGATAGCACAGATACGCAGTATTTT
NA,TRBJ1-1,TRBV19,TRBD1,15,CASSMGDRAHIEAFF,TGTGCCAGTAGTATGGGGGACAGGGCACATATTGAAGCTTTCTTT
NA,TRBJ1-2,TRBV5-6,TRBD1,15,CASSPVTGVGYGYTF,TGTGCCAGCAGCCCCGTAACAGGGGTAGGGTATGGCTACACCTTC
NA,TRBJ1-2,TRBV11-2,TRBD1,18,CASSSIRRADRGNYGYTF,TGTGCCAGCAGCTCAATCCGGCGAGCGGACAGGGGTAACTATGGCTACACCTTC
NA,TRBJ2-1,TRBV18,NA,17,CASSPSQTGVSYNEQFF,TGTGCCAGCTCACCCTCACAAACTGGAGTCTCCTACAATGAGCAGTTCTTC
NA,TRBJ2-2,TRBV12-3/TRBV12-4,NA,13,CASSPSPAGELFF,TGTGCCAGCAGCCCCTCCCCCGCCGGGGAGCTGTTTTTT
NA,TRBJ1-2,TRBV2,NA,14,CATSDQGWDYGYTF,TGTGCCACCAGTGATCAGGGGTGGGACTATGGCTACACCTTC
NA,TRBJ2-5,TRBV5-6,NA,14,CASSLGGPQETQYF,TGTGCCAGCAGCTTGGGCGGCCCCCAAGAGACCCAGTACTTC
NA,TRBJ2-3,TRBV29-1,TRBD2,13,CSVKEGGGGTQYF,TGCAGCGTGAAGGAGGGCGGGGGGGGTACGCAGTATTTT
NA,TRBJ1-1,TRBV6-5,TRBD1,15,CASSYTTGSGTEAFF,TGTGCCAGCAGTTATACGACAGGGAGTGGGACTGAAGCTTTCTTT
NA,TRBJ2-5,TRBV5-6,NA,13,CASSLAQQETQYF,TGTGCCAGCAGCTTGGCACAGCAAGAGACCCAGTACTTC
once,TRBJ2-7,TRBV7-8,TRBD2,15,CASSPKPGLGNEQYF,TGTGCCAGCAGCCCGAAGCCGGGACTAGGTAACGAGCAGTACTTC
NA,TRBJ1-1,TRBV4-1,TRBD1,15,CASSLRQGANTEAFF,TGCGCCAGCAGCCTCCGACAGGGAGCGAACACTGAAGCTTTCTTT
few,TRBJ2-3,TRBV5-1,TRBD2,17,CASSLVSSGDITDTQYF,TGCGCCAGCAGCTTGGTTTCTAGCGGGGACATCACAGATACGCAGTATTTT
NA,TRBJ1-1,TRBV4-3,NA,16,CASSQGRAQGDTEAFF,TGCGCCAGCAGCCAAGGAAGGGCGCAGGGTGACACTGAAGCTTTCTTT
NA,TRBJ1-1,TRBV6-5,TRBD1,13,CASGQEGITEAFF,TGTGCCAGCGGACAGGAGGGGATCACTGAAGCTTTCTTT
few,TRBJ1-1,TRBV29-1,NA,14,CSVGHNLPTAEAFF,TGCAGCGTAGGACACAACCTCCCTACGGCTGAAGCTTTCTTT
NA,TRBJ1-5,TRBV5-1,NA,15,CASSSDAGHGQPQHF,TGCGCCAGCAGCTCGGACGCAGGGCATGGTCAGCCCCAGCATTTT
NA,TRBJ2-5,TRBV28,TRBD2,16,CASSSLAGESQETQYF,TGTGCCAGCAGTTCCCTAGCGGGAGAGTCCCAAGAGACCCAGTACTTC
NA,TRBJ1-1,TRBV14,NA,14,CASSQAGMNTEAFF,TGTGCCAGCAGCCAAGCGGGGATGAACACTGAAGCTTTCTTT
NA,TRBJ2-3,TRBV5-6,NA,14,CASSLARLGYTQYF,TGTGCCAGCAGCTTGGCCCGACTAGGCTATACGCAGTATTTT
NA,TRBJ1-4,TRBV4-1,TRBD1,15,CASSHPGTGDEKLFF,TGCGCCAGCAGCCACCCAGGGACAGGGGATGAAAAACTGTTTTTT
NA,TRBJ2-2,TRBV11-3,NA,15,CASSPQTGGTGELFF,TGTGCCAGCAGCCCACAGACCGGGGGAACCGGGGAGCTGTTTTTT
once,TRBJ2-1,TRBV5-6,NA,14,CASAGTPSYNEQFF,TGTGCCAGCGCCGGGACTCCCTCCTACAATGAGCAGTTCTTC
NA,TRBJ2-2,TRBV6-1,TRBD2,17,CASSEANLAGNTGELFF,TGTGCCAGCAGTGAAGCGAATCTAGCGGGAAACACCGGGGAGCTGTTTTTT
NA,TRBJ2-5,TRBV4-3,NA,14,CASSQEGGRETQYF,TGCGCCAGCAGTCAAGAGGGGGGAAGGGAGACCCAGTACTTC
NA,TRBJ1-2,TRBV7-9,NA,15,CASSLGTPANYGYTF,TGTGCCAGCAGCTTAGGGACACCTGCTAACTATGGCTACACCTTC
NA,TRBJ2-2,TRBV5-4,TRBD1,16,CASSPRDRGRGGELFF,TGTGCCAGCAGCCCCCGGGACAGGGGGCGGGGCGGGGAGCTGTTTTTT
few,TRBJ2-1,TRBV27,TRBD2,16,CASSRLAGGSWGEQFF,TGTGCCAGCAGCCGACTAGCGGGAGGGTCGTGGGGTGAGCAGTTCTTC
NA,TRBJ1-1,TRBV28,NA,13,CASSTTGNTEAFF,TGTGCCAGCAGTACGACTGGTAACACTGAAGCTTTCTTT
NA,TRBJ1-5,TRBV3-1/TRBV3-2,NA,12,CAAGGFNQPQHF,TGTGCCGCTGGGGGCTTCAATCAGCCCCAGCATTTT
NA,TRBJ1-6,TRBV10-3,TRBD1,15,CAISQEQGFNSPLHF,TGTGCCATCAGTCAGGAACAGGGGTTTAATTCACCCCTCCACTTT
NA,TRBJ2-7,TRBV6-5,TRBD2,14,CASSTSGSRYEQYF,TGTGCCAGCAGTACTAGCGGGAGTCGCTACGAGCAGTACTTC
once,TRBJ2-7,TRBV10-3,TRBD2,17,CAISESETSGRGYEQYF,TGTGCCATCAGTGAGTCGGAGACTAGCGGGAGAGGTTACGAGCAGTACTTC
NA,TRBJ2-7,TRBV6-5,TRBD1,14,CASSQTGGVTEQYF,TGTGCCAGCAGCCAGACAGGGGGCGTCACCGAGCAGTACTTC
NA,TRBJ2-2,TRBV27,NA,14,CASSSDRNTGELFF,TGTGCCAGCAGTTCGGACAGGAACACCGGGGAGCTGTTTTTT
NA,TRBJ2-3,TRBV7-2,NA,14,CASSQDSSRDTQYF,TGTGCCAGCAGCCAGGACAGTTCAAGAGATACGCAGTATTTT
NA,TRBJ2-2,TRBV11-3,NA,15,CASSLTGTRAGELFF,TGTGCCAGCAGCCTCACCGGGACACGGGCCGGGGAGCTGTTTTTT
once,TRBJ2-5,TRBV30,NA,15,CAWSVPRGYQETQYF,TGTGCCTGGAGTGTACCCCGAGGATACCAAGAGACCCAGTACTTC
NA,TRBJ1-5,TRBV24-1,NA,14,CATSDSQVNQPQHF,TGTGCCACCAGTGATTCCCAGGTAAATCAGCCCCAGCATTTT
NA,TRBJ2-1,TRBV7-6,TRBD1,17,CASSLRPGTGNPNEQFF,TGTGCCAGCAGCTTAAGGCCTGGGACAGGGAATCCCAATGAGCAGTTCTTC
NA,TRBJ2-7,TRBV14,TRBD1,15,CASSQGDSQVHEQYF,TGTGCCAGCAGCCAAGGGGACAGTCAGGTCCACGAGCAGTACTTC